This T cell receptor (beta chain) comes out of a study of CD8 T cell repertoires and HIV-1 epitope variants. Study details: The baseline condition was 1M T cells left uncultured.

This clone was observed a few times. Its antigen is unknown. The CDR3 covers 14 residues. V gave up 5 bases and J gave up 4 bases, with 12 bases separating them. Per germline, CDR1 SGHTA and CDR2 FQGNSA. General observations from the study: Roughly 5 clonotypes recognized Nef KF9, one HW9, none TAALDMSHF. Ten or so TCR beta clonotypes were antigen-specific, 6 or 7 apparently recognizing autologous or escape variants.

On the immunoSEQ platform, TCR beta CDR3s were sequenced at survey depth. TCRdb keeps only in-frame clones here, not all; method: immunoSEQ multiplex PCR. The sample carries some 100,000 clones, more than 65% recorded once. The TCR comes from a male donor with HIV. The specimen sequenced was uncultured baseline CD8+ T cells from peripheral blood mononuclear cells (PBMCs). The chain links TRBV7-2 to TRBJ1-3, with a weak D call TRBD1 (5 bases). The CDR3 spells CASSLDKGGNTIYF. CDR3 in DNA: TGTGCCAGCAGCCTGGACAAGGGAGGAAACACCATATATTTT.